The 23 T cell receptor beta chains below come from one sample, sequenced in a study of cytomegalovirus exposure and HLA in healthy donors. The PCR was carried out with 60 Vbeta primers and 13 Jbeta primers. The data were produced by immunoSEQ multiplex PCR, yet TCRdb's version contains in-frame clones alone and is incomplete. The sample includes more than 110,000 clones, roughly 77% of them seen just once. Sequenced input: PBMCs. These receptors were obtained from a female donor in good health and CMV-seronegative.

The chain links TRBV11-3 to TRBJ2-6; D perhaps matches TRBD1 (6 bases). V lost 1 base, J lost 6 bases, and 10 bases lay in between. The germline CDR1 and CDR2 sequences are SGHNT and YENEEA. The CDR3 contains 15 residues. This CDR3 reads CASSLGPGQANVLTF. DNA for the CDR3: TGTGCCAGCAGCTTAGGCCCGGGACAGGCCAACGTCCTGACTTTC.

This chain links TRBV30 with TRBJ1-2; weak D call: TRBD1 (5 bases). CDR1 is GTSNPN and CDR2 is SVGIG in the germline V gene (reference sequence). The CDR3 covers 15 residues. V lost 1 base to trimming and J lost 4 bases, with 16 bases between them. CDR3: CAWSGGSGVIYGYTF. The CDR3 region has the DNA TGTGCCTGGAGTGGTGGGTCGGGGGTAATCTATGGCTACACCTTC.

V usage is TRBV5-1 and J usage is TRBJ1-1; the D gene is possibly TRBD1 (5 bases). Germline assignment: CDR1 SGHRS and CDR2 YFSETQ. V was cut by 4 bases and J by 1 base, with 11 bases left in between. This CDR3 has 14 amino acids. The CDR3 region is CASSQTTANTEAFF. CDR3 sequence (DNA): TGCGCCAGCAGCCAAACGACAGCGAACACTGAAGCTTTCTTT.

V usage is TRBV9 and J usage is TRBJ2-5; D gene unclear. V lost 0 bases, J lost 2 bases, and 8 bases lay in between. Per germline, CDR1 SGDLS and CDR2 YYNGEE. The CDR3 extends over 14 amino acids. CDR3 sequence: CASSVDSAQETQYF. The DNA for the CDR3 is TGTGCCAGCAGCGTAGATTCAGCGCAAGAGACCCAGTACTTC.

This clone was counted only a few times. The chain carries TRBV7-2 and TRBJ2-1; TRBD2 matches at 7 bases. The CDR3 contains 16 residues. V lost 2 bases and J lost 3; bases outside the gene matches: 7. The germline CDR1 and CDR2 sequences are SGHTA and FQGNSA. CDR3 bases: TGTGCCAGCAGCTTATTATCTGGGGGGGGCTACAATGAGCAGTTCTTC. Translation gives CASSLLSGGGYNEQFF.

V and J are TRBV7-9 and TRBJ2-3, with 8 nucleotides matching TRBD2. Germline CDR1 reads SEHNR; CDR2 reads FQNEAQ (reference sequence). V lost 2 bases to trimming and J lost 6 bases; unmatched junction nucleotides: 10. The length of the CDR3 is 16 residues. Written as DNA, the CDR3 is TGTGCCAGCAGCTTAACACTAGCGGCGAGGGGGGATACGCAGTATTTT. It codes for CASSLTLAARGDTQYF. Full variable domain (outside the CDR3, taken from reference TRBV7-9 and TRBJ2-3): DTGVSQNPRHKITKRGQNVTFRCDPISEHNRLYWYRQTLGQGPEFLTYFQNEAQLEKSRLLSDRFSAERPKGSFSTLEIQRTEQGDSAMYLCASSLTLAARGDTQYFGPGTRLTVL.

The chain combines TRBV5-6 with TRBJ1-2, with TRBD1 as a possible D gene (6 bases). V lost 3 bases and J lost 0, with 15 bases in between. CDR1 SGHDT and CDR2 YYEEEE come from the germline V gene. This CDR3 region has 16 residues. CDR3 region: CASSSLGGASNYGYTF. CDR3 nucleotides: TGTGCCAGCAGCTCCCTAGGGGGGGCCTCTAACTATGGCTACACCTTC.

The chain's CDR3 is CASSQELAGGNTQYF. DNA of the CDR3: TGCGCCAGCAGCCAAGAGTTAGCGGGGGGGAATACGCAGTATTTT. This chain connects TRBV4-1 to TRBJ2-3, with 11 nucleotides matching TRBD2. The trim removed 0 bases at V and 7 bases at J, leaving 3 bases unmatched. CDR1 and CDR2 from the germline V gene are MGHRA and YSYEKL. The CDR3 spans 15 residues.

The rearrangement links TRBV28 to TRBJ1-4; possibly TRBD1 for D (5 bases). Germline-derived CDR1 and CDR2 are MDHEN and SYDVKM. Trimming took 8 bases from V and 7 from J, leaving 14 bases between them. The CDR3 totals 13 residues. CDR3 in amino acids: CASSAGLGEKLFF. Written as DNA, the CDR3 is TGTGCCAGCTCAGCAGGGTTGGGTGAAAAACTGTTTTTT.

The chain joins TRBV7-9 to TRBJ2-1; D ambiguous. The CDR3 covers 16 residues. CDR1 SEHNR and CDR2 FQNEAQ come from the germline V gene (reference sequence). The ends were cut back, 2 bases at V and 8 bases at J, with 19 bases in the middle. The DNA of the CDR3 is TGTGCCAGCAGCTTACTACCCTCCCGGGTCTTCGATGAGCAGTTCTTC. As protein: CASSLLPSRVFDEQFF.

The V and J genes are TRBV30 and TRBJ2-1, with unresolved D. The length of the CDR3 is 16 residues. The V gene lost 0 bases and the J gene lost 4 bases, with 16 bases spanning the gap. Germline V gene data show CDR1 as GTSNPN and CDR2 as SVGIG (reference sequence). The CDR3 protein is CAWSVPRQLTYNEQFF. DNA for the CDR3: TGTGCCTGGAGTGTACCACGCCAGTTAACATACAATGAGCAGTTCTTC.

For the CDR3, the DNA is TGTGCCAGCAGAGTCCGACTAGCGAGCACAGATACGCAGTATTTT. This translates into CASRVRLASTDTQYF. This rearrangement joins TRBV2 to TRBJ2-3, with 8 bases aligning to TRBD2. Per germline, CDR1 SNHLY and CDR2 FYNNEI. The J segment lost 0 bases and the V segment lost 6 bases, leaving 5 bases of the junction unmatched. The CDR3 is made up of 15 amino acids.

J is TRBJ2-7 and V is TRBV6-5; TRBD2 aligns across 8 bases. V gave up 0 bases and J gave up 5 bases; unmatched junction bases: 9. CDR1 is MNHEY, CDR2 SVGAGI, per germline. The CDR3 length is 16 residues. This CDR3 reads CASSYSSEVRGDEQYF. In nucleotides, the CDR3 is TGTGCCAGCAGTTACTCCTCGGAGGTGCGGGGGGACGAGCAGTACTTC.

The V call is TRBV7-3, the J call TRBJ1-1; TRBD1 matches at 12 bases. Germline loops: CDR1 SGHTA, CDR2 FQGTGA. This CDR3 spans 15 amino acids. The ends lost 5 bases at V and 11 bases at J; junction bases unmatched: 12. The CDR3 sequence: CASSPSGTGGLRAFF. The CDR3 DNA reads TGTGCCAGCAGCCCTTCCGGGACAGGGGGCTTACGGGCTTTCTTT.

The V gene is TRBV19, the J gene TRBJ2-7, with 8 bases matching TRBD2. Germline V gene sequence: CDR1 LNHDA, CDR2 SQIVND (reference sequence). Trimming removed 4 bases from V and 0 bases from J; junction bases left unmatched: 5. The CDR3 sequence is 15 residues long. This chain's CDR3 is CASSTLAGISYEQYF. As DNA, the CDR3 is TGTGCCAGTAGTACGTTAGCGGGGATCTCCTACGAGCAGTACTTC.

This clone was counted a few times. The chain has TRBV15 and TRBJ2-1, with D maybe TRBD1 (5 bases). This CDR3 comprises 17 residues. Germline CDR1 and CDR2: LNHNV and YYDKDF (reference sequence). Trimming removed 0 bases from V and 7 bases from J, with 19 bases in between. CDR3 region: CATSRDTPQGGWNEQFF. CDR3 bases: TGTGCCACCAGCAGAGATACCCCCCAGGGTGGGTGGAATGAGCAGTTCTTC.

This clone occurred a few times. The chain is built from TRBV18 and TRBJ1-2; TRBD1 might be the D (5 bases). The CDR3 covers 12 residues. The germline V and J ends were trimmed by 8 bases and 2 bases, with 9 bases remaining between them. Germline V gene data show CDR1 as KGHSH and CDR2 as LQKENI. CDR3 coding DNA: TGTGCCAGCCACGGGGGGAACTATGGCTACACCTTC. Translating gives CASHGGNYGYTF.

The genes are TRBV19 and TRBJ1-4; 8 nucleotides agree with TRBD1. The CDR3 runs 13 residues. The V gene's germline CDR1 is LNHDA and CDR2 SQIVND (reference sequence). V gave up 10 bases and J gave up 8 bases; unmatched junction bases: 9. The CDR3 DNA follows: TGTGCCACTAGGGACAGGTCTGGCGAAAAACTGTTTTTT. This codes for CATRDRSGEKLFF.

V and J are TRBV9 and TRBJ2-3, with a tentative D call TRBD1 (6 bases). Germline loops: CDR1 SGDLS, CDR2 YYNGEE. V was trimmed by 1 base and J by 0 bases, leaving 12 bases between them. This CDR3 spans 16 amino acids. CDR3 nucleotide sequence: TGTGCCAGCAGCGTATTAGGGGGAACTAGCACAGATACGCAGTATTTT. This gives the protein CASSVLGGTSTDTQYF.

As to this clone: Other DNA sequences of this sample code for an identical CDR3. The chain carries TRBV6-5 and TRBJ2-7; D might be TRBD1 (5 bases). The CDR3 sequence is 13 residues long. Germline loops: CDR1 MNHEY, CDR2 SVGAGI. The V end was cut by 2 bases, the J end by 3 bases, with 8 bases between. CDR3 bases: TGTGCCAGCAGTTACGGACAACTCTACGAGCAGTACTTC. Translating it yields CASSYGQLYEQYF.

The chain links TRBV4-3 to TRBJ2-5; 7 bases line up with TRBD2. Germline CDR1 reads LGHNA; CDR2 reads YSLEER. V trimming: 4 bases; J trimming: 1 base; junction bases outside the gene matches: 3. There are 14 residues in the CDR3. CDR3 loop: CASSRGTTQETQYF. The DNA for the CDR3 is TGCGCCAGCAGCCGTGGGACTACCCAAGAGACCCAGTACTTC.

The chain uses TRBV28 and TRBJ1-2; no definite D call. Trimming cost V 3 bases and J 2 bases, with 16 bases left between them. This CDR3 has 16 amino acids. CDR1 is MDHEN, CDR2 SYDVKM, per germline. CDR3 coding DNA: TGTGCCAGCAGTTTCCCCCGCGGAAGTCCGAACTATGGCTACACCTTC. As protein: CASSFPRGSPNYGYTF.

This sequence joins TRBV6-5 and TRBJ1-5; D is uncertain. This CDR3 has 10 amino acids. In germline, CDR1 is MNHEY, CDR2 SVGAGI. The V and J ends lost 6 bases and 11 bases respectively, with 8 bases between them. This chain's CDR3 is CASSPPAQHF. CDR3 nucleotides: TGTGCCAGCAGCCCACCGGCCCAGCATTTT.